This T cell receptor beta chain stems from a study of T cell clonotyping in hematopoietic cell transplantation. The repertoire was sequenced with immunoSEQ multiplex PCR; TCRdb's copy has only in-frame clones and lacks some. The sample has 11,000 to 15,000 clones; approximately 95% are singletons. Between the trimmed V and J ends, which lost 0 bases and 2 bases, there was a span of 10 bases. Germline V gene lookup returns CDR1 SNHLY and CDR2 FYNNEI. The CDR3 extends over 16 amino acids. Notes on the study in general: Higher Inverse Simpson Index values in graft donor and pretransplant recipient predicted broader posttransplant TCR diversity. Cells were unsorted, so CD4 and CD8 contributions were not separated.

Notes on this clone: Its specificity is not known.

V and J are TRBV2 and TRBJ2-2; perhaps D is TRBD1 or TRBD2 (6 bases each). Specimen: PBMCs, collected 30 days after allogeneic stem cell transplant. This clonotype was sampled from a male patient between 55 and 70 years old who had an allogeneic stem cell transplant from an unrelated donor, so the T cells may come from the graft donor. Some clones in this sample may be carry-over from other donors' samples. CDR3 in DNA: TGTGCCAGCAGTGAAGCCGCGGGGACAAACACCGGGGAGCTGTTTTTT. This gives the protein CASSEAAGTNTGELFF.